Following are 9 T cell receptor beta chains from one sample sequenced in a study of chemoradiotherapy in HPV16-positive cancers. Repertoires were generated with immunoSEQ multiplex PCR, while TCRdb's copy carries only in-frame clones and drops some. The profile shows about 14,000 clones, over 85% of them singletons. This specimen consisted of tumor tissue, obtained from a patient who underwent chemoradiotherapy. All receptors derive from a human donor with HPV-associated anogenital cancer.

This rearrangement joins TRBV5-1 to TRBJ2-2, with D unresolved. CDR3 length equals 13 residues. Trimming shortened V by 2 bases and J by 4 bases, and 6 bases separated the two germline ends. CDR1 SGHRS and CDR2 YFSETQ come from the germline V gene. The CDR3 DNA is TGCGCCAGCAGCTTCCCCGCCACCGGGGAGCTGTTTTTT. It encodes CASSFPATGELFF.

The rearrangement uses TRBV20-1 and TRBJ2-3, with 7 positions matching TRBD2. Losses at the gene ends were 6 bases for V and 10 bases for J; bases not matched to a gene: 7. This CDR3 is 11 amino acids long. Per germline, CDR1 DFQATT and CDR2 SNEGSKA (reference sequence). In DNA, the CDR3 is TGCAGTGCGACGTGGGGGAGGGCGCAGTATTTT. Amino acids: CSATWGRAQYF.

The rearrangement links TRBV6-5 to TRBJ1-6; possible D gene TRBD1, 5 bases. CDR1 and CDR2 from the germline V gene are MNHEY and SVGAGI. V shed 5 bases and J shed 19 bases, with 21 bases lying between them. The CDR3 covers 13 residues. The CDR3 here is CASSPGPREAAHF. In DNA, the CDR3 is TGTGCCAGCAGTCCCGGTCCCAGGGAGGCGGCACACTTT.

V and J are TRBV7-2 and TRBJ2-7; no clear D gene. The CDR3 consists of 12 residues. Germline-derived CDR1 and CDR2 are SGHTA and FQGNSA. The V end lost 6 bases, the J end lost 2 bases, and 8 bases lay between the germline ends. The CDR3 region has the DNA TGTGCCAGCAGTTTCTCCACCTACGAGCAGTACTTC. Residues: CASSFSTYEQYF.

This rearrangement joins TRBV18 to TRBJ1-1; no clear D gene. Germline CDR1 and CDR2: KGHSH and LQKENI. Deletions cut 3 bases from V and 7 bases from J, with 15 bases between. The CDR3 is 14 residues long. CDR3 in amino acids: CASSPTVVGVEAFF. CDR3 nucleotide sequence: TGTGCCAGCTCACCCACGGTAGTCGGAGTTGAAGCTTTCTTT.

The genes are TRBV4-1 and TRBJ2-2; unclear D gene. CDR1 is MGHRA and CDR2 is YSYEKL in the germline V gene. The ends were cut back, 3 bases at V and 5 bases at J, with 7 bases in the middle. This CDR3 contains 13 residues. The CDR3 coding sequence is TGCGCCAGCAGCCATGAAGGGACCGGGGAGCTGTTTTTT. Translated: CASSHEGTGELFF.

The chain recombines TRBV7-9 with TRBJ1-1; D unresolved. The V end was cut by 0 bases, the J end by 1 base, with 9 bases between. Germline loops: CDR1 SEHNR, CDR2 FQNEAQ (reference sequence). This CDR3 region has 15 residues. CDR3 sequence (DNA): TGTGCCAGCAGCTTAGCAGAGGGTTGGAACACTGAAGCTTTCTTT. Translated, it gives CASSLAEGWNTEAFF. Filled out from reference TRBV7-9 and TRBJ1-1, the complete variable domain reads DTGVSQNPRHKITKRGQNVTFRCDPISEHNRLYWYRQTLGQGPEFLTYFQNEAQLEKSRLLSDRFSAERPKGSFSTLEIQRTEQGDSAMYLCASSLAEGWNTEAFFGQGTRLTVV.

The J gene is TRBJ2-7, the V gene TRBV5-6, with 10 bases identical to TRBD1. CDR3 length equals 14 residues. Germline V lookup: CDR1 SGHDT, CDR2 YYEEEE. The V gene end was trimmed by 0 bases and the J gene end by 7 bases; junction bases not matched to a gene: 4. The CDR3 DNA sequence: TGTGCCAGCAGCTTGGTGGGACAGGGGACTGAGCAGTACTTC. This encodes CASSLVGQGTEQYF.

This clone turned up a few times. The rearrangement joins TRBV4-2 to TRBJ2-1; no clear D. CDR3 length: 13 residues. Trimming removed 0 bases from V and 10 bases from J, with 10 bases in between. Looked up from germline, CDR1 is LGHNA and CDR2 is YNFKEQ. The CDR3 nucleotides are TGTGCCAGCAGCCAAGATCCTCTGGGGGAGCAGTTCTTC. Translated: CASSQDPLGEQFF.